A single sample is the source of the 25 T cell receptor beta chains below, sequenced in a study of T cell responses to AZD1222 COVID-19 vaccine. Clones were read by immunoSEQ multiplex PCR, and TCRdb kept only the in-frame ones, dropping some. Among tens of thousands of clones listed, around 92% were seen once. The sample here was peripheral blood, taken on day 0 of AZD1222 vaccination. All receptors derive from an adult in good health.

The chain has TRBV5-1 and TRBJ2-1, with 9 bases lining up with TRBD1. CDR3 length: 16 amino acids. Germline V gene lookup returns CDR1 SGHRS and CDR2 YFSETQ. With 0 bases clipped from V and 2 bases from J, the junction kept 3 bases outside the gene matches. CDR3 protein: CASSLDRTGAYNEQFF. The CDR3 DNA reads as TGCGCCAGCAGCTTGGACCGGACAGGGGCCTACAATGAGCAGTTCTTC.

This chain uses TRBV28 with TRBJ1-2, with a weak D call TRBD1 (6 bases). With 6 bases removed from V and 2 bases from J, the gap between germline ends came to 19 bases. The CDR3 sequence is 16 residues long. Per germline, CDR1 MDHEN and CDR2 SYDVKM. DNA for the CDR3: TGTGCCAGCAGACCAAGCCTCAGGGGACAAAACTATGGCTACACCTTC. Encoded protein: CASRPSLRGQNYGYTF.

V is TRBV30 and J is TRBJ2-7; TRBD2 might be the D (5 bases). Trimming removed 0 bases from V and 2 bases from J, with 11 bases in between. The length of the CDR3 is 14 residues. Germline V gene sequence: CDR1 GTSNPN, CDR2 SVGIG (reference sequence). CDR3: CAWSVRGQAYEQYF. CDR3 bases: TGTGCCTGGAGTGTACGCGGGCAAGCCTACGAGCAGTACTTC.

The chain carries TRBV6-2 or TRBV6-3 and TRBJ2-7; 15 bases are shared with TRBD2. This CDR3 spans 15 amino acids. The V segment lost 2 bases and the J segment 6 bases; nucleotides outside the gene matches: 2. Germline lookup yields CDR1 MNHEY and CDR2 SVGEGT. This chain's CDR3 is CASSYGGLAGGEQYF. The CDR3 region has the DNA TGTGCCAGCAGTTACGGGGGACTAGCGGGAGGCGAGCAGTACTTC.

V gene TRBV15 combines with J gene TRBJ2-1, with D possibly being TRBD2 (5 bases). This CDR3 is 17 amino acids long. V was pared by 0 bases and J by 3 bases, with 15 bases between. Germline loops: CDR1 LNHNV, CDR2 YYDKDF (reference sequence). DNA of the CDR3: TGTGCCACCAGCAGAGATCTCCTCCAAGCGGTCTACAATGAGCAGTTCTTC. Its protein is CATSRDLLQAVYNEQFF.

The rearrangement joins TRBV19 to TRBJ2-1; D is possibly TRBD1 or TRBD2 (5 bases each). CDR3 size: 15 residues. Trimming removed 5 bases from V and 6 bases from J, with 17 bases in between. Germline loops: CDR1 LNHDA, CDR2 SQIVND (reference sequence). CDR3 nucleotide sequence: TGTGCCAGTAGTCCCCGGTCTTCTGGGGGCAATGAGCAGTTCTTC. The encoded protein is CASSPRSSGGNEQFF.

The chain combines TRBV6-2 or TRBV6-3 with TRBJ1-1; maybe TRBD1 (6 bases). V shed 6 bases and J shed 0 bases, with 17 bases lying between them. CDR1 MNHEY and CDR2 SVGEGT come from the germline V gene. CDR3 length equals 16 residues. CDR3 nucleotide sequence: TGTGCCAGCAGCAGATCCCAGGGACACATGAACACTGAAGCTTTCTTT. Its protein is CASSRSQGHMNTEAFF.

This clone was detected a few times. The chain uses TRBV7-9 and TRBJ1-1; 10 nucleotides align to TRBD1. Germline V gene sequence: CDR1 SEHNR, CDR2 FQNEAQ (reference sequence). The ends lost 4 bases at V and 8 bases at J; junction bases unmatched: 4. The length of the CDR3 is 13 residues. The CDR3 reads CASSWKGQGEAFF. The CDR3 DNA sequence: TGTGCCAGCAGCTGGAAGGGACAGGGGGAAGCTTTCTTT.

V gene TRBV9 combines with J gene TRBJ2-1, with TRBD2 identical over 8 bases. With 0 bases clipped from V and 7 bases from J, the junction kept 3 bases outside the gene matches. Germline V gene lookup returns CDR1 SGDLS and CDR2 YYNGEE. This CDR3 has 14 residues. The CDR3 sequence is CASSVAGGLNEQFF. The CDR3 DNA is TGTGCCAGCAGCGTAGCGGGAGGGCTGAATGAGCAGTTCTTC.

This clone came up once. The rearrangement links TRBV30 to TRBJ1-1, with D hard to call. Germline V gives CDR1 GTSNPN, CDR2 SVGIG (reference sequence). This CDR3 contains 13 residues. V gave up 5 bases and J gave up 3 bases, with 13 bases separating them. The CDR3 nucleotides read TGTGCCTGGGGGTGGGCCGGCTACACTGAAGCTTTCTTT. This encodes CAWGWAGYTEAFF.

The sample holds one count of this clone. The chain links TRBV7-2 to TRBJ1-2; D remains ambiguous. Per germline, CDR1 SGHTA and CDR2 FQGNSA. The CDR3 is 14 amino acids. V lost 5 bases and J 4 bases, leaving 14 bases between the germline ends. CDR3 region: CASSPSGVLYGYTF. The CDR3 region has the DNA TGTGCCAGCAGCCCGTCCGGGGTCCTCTATGGCTACACCTTC.

The V call is TRBV5-1, the J call TRBJ2-2; the match to TRBD2 covers 12 bases. With V trimmed by 4 bases and J by 2 bases, 6 bases remained unmatched. From germline, CDR1 is SGHRS and CDR2 YFSETQ. CDR3 size: 17 residues. CDR3 region: CASSQGLAGLNTGELFF. The CDR3 nucleotides are TGCGCCAGCAGCCAAGGACTAGCGGGACTTAACACCGGGGAGCTGTTTTTT. The entire variable domain, with the rest obtained from reference TRBV5-1 and TRBJ2-2, is as follows: KAGVTQTPRYLIKTRGQQVTLSCSPISGHRSVSWYQQTPGQGLQFLFEYFSETQRNKGNFPGRFSGRQFSNSRSEMNVSTLELGDSALYLCASSQGLAGLNTGELFFGEGSRLTVL.

This clone was seen more than once but under ten times. The chain is built from TRBV3-1 (or the pseudogene TRBV3-2) and TRBJ1-2; 7 nucleotides match TRBD1. Germline-derived CDR1 and CDR2 are LGHDT and YNNKEL (reference sequence). The CDR3 has 13 amino acids. The V segment lost 4 bases and the J segment 8 bases; nucleotides outside the gene matches: 7. CDR3 nucleotides: TGTGCCAGCAGCCGCCGTGAGGGGGCGGGCTACACCTTC. Its translation: CASSRREGAGYTF.

The genes are TRBV28 and TRBJ2-7; no clear D gene. V was pared by 1 base and J by 5 bases, with 9 bases between. The CDR3 is made up of 13 amino acids. Germline values: CDR1 MDHEN, CDR2 SYDVKM. CDR3: CASSLSSPNEQYF. The CDR3 DNA sequence: TGTGCCAGCAGTTTATCGTCGCCGAACGAGCAGTACTTC.

The V and J genes are TRBV5-5 and TRBJ2-7; D gene ambiguous. Trimming left V 6 bases short and J 2 bases short, with 21 bases between. This CDR3 region has 16 residues. Germline lookup yields CDR1 SGHKS and CDR2 YYEKEE (reference sequence). CDR3: CASIPNLGWGPYEQYF. The CDR3 nucleotides are TGTGCCAGCATCCCGAATCTGGGCTGGGGTCCCTACGAGCAGTACTTC.

This sequence joins TRBV13 and TRBJ2-7; possibly TRBD1 for D (6 bases). This CDR3 has 16 amino acids. Germline-derived CDR1 and CDR2 are PRHDT and FYEKMQ (reference sequence). Trimming shortened V by 1 base and J by 1 base, and 14 bases separated the two germline ends. The CDR3 DNA follows: TGTGCCAGCAGCTTAGTGTTCGGGACACCTTCCTACGAGCAGTACTTC. As protein: CASSLVFGTPSYEQYF.

CDR3 bases: TGTGCCAGTAGTATCGGCGGCCGCCCCGACTATGGCTACACCTTC. Its translation: CASSIGGRPDYGYTF. V and J are TRBV19 and TRBJ1-2; D gene uncertain. Germline CDR1 reads LNHDA; CDR2 reads SQIVND (reference sequence). The V end was cut by 3 bases, the J end by 3 bases, with 14 bases between. CDR3 length equals 15 residues.

The chain carries TRBV5-1 and TRBJ2-7; no clear D gene. The germline V and J ends were trimmed by 2 bases and 3 bases, with 12 bases remaining between them. Germline CDR1 SGHRS, CDR2 YFSETQ. The CDR3 is made up of 14 amino acids. CDR3 in amino acids: CASSFGSIDYEQYF. In nucleotides, the CDR3 is TGCGCCAGCAGCTTTGGTAGTATAGACTACGAGCAGTACTTC.

The chain employs TRBV15 and TRBJ2-1; a possible D gene is TRBD2 (6 bases). V dropped 2 bases and J dropped 6 bases, with 20 bases sitting between them. Germline lookup yields CDR1 LNHNV and CDR2 YYDKDF (reference sequence). The CDR3 is 17 residues long. The CDR3 bases are TGTGCCACCAGCAGAACGCCCCGGGGCGGGACCATCAATGAGCAGTTCTTC. Translated: CATSRTPRGGTINEQFF.

The rearrangement links TRBV7-8 to TRBJ2-1; D gene uncertain. The germline V and J ends were trimmed by 2 bases and 3 bases, with 14 bases remaining between them. CDR3 length: 16 residues. CDR1 and CDR2 (germline): SGHVS, FQNEAQ. As DNA, the CDR3 is TGTGCCAGCAGCTTAAAACTACTGCTGAGCTACAATGAGCAGTTCTTC. Its translation is CASSLKLLLSYNEQFF.

This chain joins TRBV7-8 and TRBJ2-7, with TRBD2 matching over 7 bases. The CDR3 length is 15 residues. The germline V gene has CDR1 SGHVS and CDR2 FQNEAQ. J was trimmed by 1 base and V by 5 bases; bases with no gene match: 8. CDR3 residues: CASSVSGPPSYEQYF. The CDR3 DNA reads TGTGCCAGCAGCGTTAGCGGGCCTCCTTCCTACGAGCAGTACTTC. The variable domain in full, with the rest retrieved from reference TRBV7-8 and TRBJ2-7, is GAGVSQSPRYKVAKRGQDVALRCDPISGHVSLFWYQQALGQGPEFLTYFQNEAQLDKSGLPSDRFFAERPEGSVSTLKIQRTQQEDSAVYLCASSVSGPPSYEQYFGPGTRLTVT.

V gene TRBV5-1 combines with J gene TRBJ2-2, with 12 bases aligning to TRBD2. The CDR3 length is 16 residues. Germline CDR1 is SGHRS and CDR2 is YFSETQ. V gave up 4 bases and J gave up 1 base; unmatched junction bases: 2. The CDR3 spells CASSGTSGRNTGELFF. For the CDR3, the DNA is TGCGCCAGCAGCGGGACTAGCGGGCGGAACACCGGGGAGCTGTTTTTT.

This clone occurred a few times. The DNA of the CDR3 is TGTGCCAGCAGCTCGGGCAGGGATTACAATGAGCAGTTCTTC. It yields the protein CASSSGRDYNEQFF. The V call is TRBV7-2, the J call TRBJ2-1, with a weak D call TRBD1 (5 bases). This CDR3 spans 14 amino acids. CDR1 and CDR2 from the germline V gene are SGHTA and FQGNSA. The V end lost 4 bases, the J end lost 4 bases, and 11 bases lay between the germline ends. Based on the CDR3 plus reference TRBV7-2 and TRBJ2-1, the full variable domain is GAGVSQSPSNKVTEKGKDVELRCDPISGHTALYWYRQSLGQGLEFLIYFQGNSAPDKSGLPSDRFSAERTGGSVSTLTIQRTQQEDSAVYLCASSSGRDYNEQFFGPGTRLTVL.

Remarks on this clone: The CDR3 does not close with the conserved phenylalanine or tryptophan, likely indicating a read error. No DNA is shown, since the ends of the CDR3 on it are uncertain; the CDR3 is the one TCRdb lists. CDR3 residues: CASSVEGI. The J gene is TRBJ1-5, the V gene TRBV5-1. Germline CDR1 is SGHRS and CDR2 is YFSETQ. Ends included, the CDR3 has 8 residues.

The rearrangement uses TRBV5-1 and TRBJ2-7, with D tentatively TRBD2 (6 bases). Germline V lookup: CDR1 SGHRS, CDR2 YFSETQ. The V end was cut by 6 bases, the J end by 0 bases, with 19 bases between. The CDR3 is 16 amino acids. The CDR3 loop reads CASKINSGADSYEQYF. As DNA, the CDR3 is TGCGCCAGCAAGATAAATAGCGGTGCTGACTCCTACGAGCAGTACTTC.